This passage covers 7 T cell receptor beta chains from one sample sequenced in a study of cytomegalovirus exposure and HLA in healthy donors. It was with 60 Vbeta and 13 Jbeta primers that the PCR ran. Produced via immunoSEQ multiplex PCR; TCRdb's table is partial and in-frame only. The data show about 160,000 clones, approximately 77% seen once. The sequencing sample was made of PBMCs. The receptor set was obtained from a man aged 25-45 years in good health and CMV-seropositive.

The rearrangement uses TRBV10-3 and TRBJ1-4, with 7 bases fitting TRBD1. CDR1 and CDR2 from the germline V gene are ENHRY and SYGVKD. The J segment lost 4 bases and the V segment lost 4 bases, leaving 0 bases of the junction unmatched. The CDR3 is 13 amino acids. The CDR3 DNA reads as TGTGCCATCAGTGGGGACAGTAATGAAAAACTGTTTTTT. Protein product: CAISGDSNEKLFF.

This chain joins TRBV11-2 and TRBJ2-7, with 8 nucleotides matching TRBD1. The CDR3 loop spans 15 amino acids. Trimming cost V 4 bases and J 1 base; bases outside gene matches: 6. CDR1 is SGHAT and CDR2 is FQNNGV in the germline V gene. Here the CDR3 reads CASSYGGQVSYEQYF. As DNA, the CDR3 is TGTGCCAGCAGCTATGGGGGACAGGTGTCCTACGAGCAGTACTTC.

This chain joins TRBV10-3 and TRBJ1-5; TRBD1 matches at 7 bases. J gave up 5 bases and V 3 bases, and 1 base lay outside the gene matches. This CDR3 comprises 13 residues. Germline CDR1 ENHRY, CDR2 SYGVKD. This CDR3 reads CAISDRGDQPQHF. CDR3 bases: TGTGCCATCAGTGACAGGGGGGATCAGCCCCAGCATTTT.

V usage is TRBV2 and J usage is TRBJ2-7; TRBD1 matches at 8 bases. The CDR3 runs 14 residues. J lost 1 base, V lost 7 bases, and 6 bases had no gene match. Germline-derived CDR1 and CDR2 are SNHLY and FYNNEI. The CDR3 DNA reads TGTGCCAGCAACCCACAGGGGGTTTCCTACGAGCAGTACTTC. Amino acids: CASNPQGVSYEQYF.

The rearrangement joins TRBV7-2 to TRBJ2-5, with TRBD2 matching 7 bases. The germline V gene encodes CDR1 SGHTA and CDR2 FQGNSA. This CDR3 spans 14 amino acids. Trimming at V came to 4 bases and at J to 5 bases, leaving 7 bases not matched to a gene. CDR3 loop: CASSSASGGETQYF. The DNA of the CDR3 is TGTGCCAGCAGCTCCGCTAGCGGCGGGGAGACCCAGTACTTC.

The V and J genes are TRBV7-2 and TRBJ1-1, with no clear D. Between the trimmed V and J ends, which lost 0 bases and 5 bases, there was a span of 7 bases. Germline-derived CDR1 and CDR2 are SGHTA and FQGNSA. This CDR3 has 13 amino acids. This CDR3 reads CASSLAFGTEAFF. The CDR3 nucleotides read TGTGCCAGCAGCTTAGCATTCGGGACTGAAGCTTTCTTT.

J is TRBJ2-1 and V is TRBV5-1; TRBD1 matches at 9 bases. This CDR3 region has 16 residues. The germline gives CDR1 SGHRS, CDR2 YFSETQ. J gave up 3 bases and V 3 bases, and 7 bases lay outside the gene matches. The CDR3 loop reads CASSSSGQGFYNEQFF. The CDR3 DNA reads TGCGCCAGCAGCTCGTCCGGACAGGGGTTCTACAATGAGCAGTTCTTC. Drawing the rest from reference TRBV5-1 and TRBJ2-1, the complete variable domain is KAGVTQTPRYLIKTRGQQVTLSCSPISGHRSVSWYQQTPGQGLQFLFEYFSETQRNKGNFPGRFSGRQFSNSRSEMNVSTLELGDSALYLCASSSSGQGFYNEQFFGPGTRLTVL.